The rows below give T cell receptor beta chains drawn from one sample of a study of T cells after yellow fever vaccination. MiXCR, run by TCRdb on the 5' RACE reads, gives a single entry per CDR3 protein. Of some 560,000 distinct CDR3 sequences in the sample, 15% to 20% are singletons; the top ten hold roughly an eighth. Sequencing used PBMCs, obtained 15 days after the yellow fever booster vaccination. These receptors were taken from a man aged 25-45 years who received the YFV17D yellow fever vaccine. Each CDR3 is given without its conserved first and last residue. Only part of the rows carry a size: once, few, many, or a class if the clone is expanded.

TRBJ2-1	TRBV6-2/TRBV6-3	15	few	ASSYTVGASSYNEQF
TRBJ2-5	TRBV12-3/TRBV12-4	13	few	ASRTLSGGQETQY
TRBJ2-1	TRBV20-1	12	-	SAEDRAAYNEQF
TRBJ1-5	TRBV7-9	11	few	ASSLGANQPQH
TRBJ1-6	TRBV5-1	12	-	ASSYRGWHSPLH
TRBJ2-7	TRBV3-1	13	-	ASSQDPSEHYEQY
TRBJ1-4	TRBV2	12	-	ASQRDRGDEKLF
TRBJ2-1	TRBV7-2	14	many	ASSLSLAGEDNEQF
TRBJ2-1	TRBV12-3/TRBV12-4	15	-	ASSLGASGRASNEQF
TRBJ2-7	TRBV10-3	12	few	AISVGDSIYEQY
TRBJ2-7	TRBV14	15	few	ASSQDYPLVGAREQY
TRBJ2-1	TRBV5-1	10	many	ASSLVYNEQF
TRBJ1-1	TRBV5-1	12	-	ASSSPPVFTEAF
TRBJ2-3	TRBV29-1	11	few	SVVLVLSDTQY
TRBJ2-7	TRBV5-1	9	many	ASSLGGEQY
TRBJ1-2	TRBV12-3/TRBV12-4	12	-	ASSFGQGANGYT
TRBJ2-1	TRBV20-1	9	-	SGVDNNEQF
TRBJ1-2	TRBV7-9	11	-	ASSLNRVYGYT
TRBJ2-7	TRBV5-1	12	few	ASSPGTTDGEQY